These 22 T cell receptor beta chains were all obtained from the same sample, sequenced in a study of PD-1 blockade in mismatch repair-deficient tumors. Using immunoSEQ multiplex PCR, the repertoire was profiled, and TCRdb retains in-frame clones only, with some absent. The table shows under 95,000 clones, with 65% to 85% occurring only once. Source: peripheral blood, taken 44 weeks after starting pembrolizumab. The source is an adult with mismatch repair-deficient cancer.

The chain combines TRBV7-6 with TRBJ2-3, with no clear D. The CDR3 spans 13 residues. V dropped 2 bases and J dropped 4 bases, with 7 bases sitting between them. Germline lookup yields CDR1 SGHVS and CDR2 FNYEAQ. CDR3 coding DNA: TGTGCCAGCAGCTTACCGGGTTCAGATACGCAGTATTTT. Amino acid sequence: CASSLPGSDTQYF.

As concerns this clone: The junction differs from germline at one of its ends, possibly a read error. The chain employs TRBV7-7 and TRBJ2-5, with TRBD2 matching 10 bases. The CDR3 is 16 residues long. The germline gives CDR1 SSHAT, CDR2 FNYEAQ (reference sequence). For the CDR3, the DNA is TGTGCTAGCAGCTTAATCCTAGCGGGAGCCTTCGAGACCCAGTACTTC. Its protein is CASSLILAGAFETQYF.

Judged by abundance, this clone is medium-sized (0.01 to 0.1%). This CDR3 is also generated by other DNA sequences in the sample. This chain's CDR3 is CASSLDFYSNQPQHF. The CDR3 nucleotides read TGTGCCAGCAGCTTAGATTTTTATAGCAATCAGCCCCAGCATTTT. The chain uses TRBV7-2 and TRBJ1-5; the D is unclear. V lost 1 base and J lost 0, with 7 bases in between. Germline loops: CDR1 SGHTA, CDR2 FQGNSA. This CDR3 contains 15 residues.

V and J are TRBV7-9 and TRBJ1-2; D gene ambiguous. Looked up from germline, CDR1 is SEHNR and CDR2 is FQNEAQ (reference sequence). The germline V and J ends were trimmed by 1 base and 7 bases, with 7 bases remaining between them. This CDR3 contains 12 residues. The CDR3 sequence: CASSLEASGYTF. The CDR3 region has the DNA TGTGCCAGCAGCTTAGAGGCCTCTGGCTACACCTTC.

This chain connects TRBV6-6 to TRBJ2-5; the D gene is possibly TRBD2 (6 bases). V shed 4 bases and J shed 5 bases, with 17 bases lying between them. The germline CDR1 and CDR2 sequences are MNHNY and SVGAGI (reference sequence). The length of the CDR3 is 15 residues. CDR3 nucleotides: TGTGCCAGCAGTTGGCGCCGGGGCGGAGGGGAGACCCAGTACTTC. The encoded protein is CASSWRRGGGETQYF.

As to this clone: Mismatch with germline at one junction end may stem from a read error. This chain joins TRBV2 and TRBJ1-1; tentative D call: TRBD1 (5 bases). This CDR3 contains 15 residues. Germline-derived CDR1 and CDR2 are SNHLY and FYNNEI. The CDR3 bases are TGTGCCAGCAGTGGGCAGGGCGGAGGGAGCACTAAAGCTTTCTTT. Protein product: CASSGQGGGSTKAFF. Combining the CDR3 with reference TRBV2 and TRBJ1-1 gives the whole variable domain EPEVTQTPSHQVTQMGQEVILRCVPISNHLYFYWYRQILGQKVEFLVSFYNNEISEKSEIFDDQFSVERPDGSNFTLKIRSTKLEDSAMYFCASSGQGGGSTKAFFGQGTRLTVV.

The DNA for the CDR3 is TGTGCCAGCAGTGCGGGGCCCAGCTCCTACGAGCAGTACTTC. Translation: CASSAGPSSYEQYF. This rearrangement joins TRBV6-1 to TRBJ2-7; D is perhaps TRBD1 or TRBD2 (5 bases each). V was shortened by 4 bases and J by 0 bases, with 10 bases between the two germline ends. The CDR3 has 14 amino acids. CDR1 MNHNS and CDR2 SASEGT come from the germline V gene.

Written as DNA, the CDR3 is TGTGCCAGCAGCTTAGGTCCTAGAGGCGATACGCAGTATTTT. It specifies CASSLGPRGDTQYF. The rearrangement links TRBV7-6 to TRBJ2-3; no firm D call. Germline V CDR1 and CDR2: SGHVS, FNYEAQ. The V gene lost 1 base and the J gene lost 6 bases, with 11 bases spanning the gap. CDR3 length: 14 residues. Based on the CDR3 plus reference TRBV7-6 and TRBJ2-3, the full variable domain is GAGVSQSPRYKVTKRGQDVALRCDPISGHVSLYWYRQALGQGPEFLTYFNYEAQQDKSGLPNDRFSAERPEGSISTLTIQRTEQRDSAMYRCASSLGPRGDTQYFGPGTRLTVL.

The chain joins TRBV30 to TRBJ1-2; D is unresolved. Trimming cost V 0 bases and J 4 bases, with 6 bases left between them. CDR3 size: 12 residues. The V gene's germline CDR1 is GTSNPN and CDR2 SVGIG (reference sequence). CDR3 residues: CAWSVSIYGYTF. Written as DNA, the CDR3 is TGTGCCTGGAGTGTATCGATCTATGGCTACACCTTC.

V gene TRBV19 combines with J gene TRBJ2-1; 7 bases align to TRBD2. The J segment lost 1 base and the V segment lost 1 base, leaving 4 bases of the junction unmatched. The CDR3 is 16 residues long. The germline V gene has CDR1 LNHDA and CDR2 SQIVND (reference sequence). CDR3 residues: CASSIGGGGSYNEQFF. The CDR3 nucleotides read TGTGCCAGTAGTATAGGTGGGGGGGGATCCTACAATGAGCAGTTCTTC.

The chain recombines TRBV18 with TRBJ1-2; 7 nucleotides align to TRBD1. The CDR3 runs to 13 residues. From germline, CDR1 is KGHSH and CDR2 LQKENI. V was clipped by 5 bases and J by 1 base; unmatched bases: 1. The CDR3 DNA follows: TGTGCCAGCTCAGGGACAGTTAACTATGGCTACACCTTC. The encoded protein is CASSGTVNYGYTF.

The chain employs TRBV7-6 and TRBJ1-4; 9 bases agree with TRBD1. The CDR3 has 14 residues. V shed 4 bases and J 8 bases; nucleotides not matched to a gene: 5. From germline, CDR1 is SGHVS and CDR2 FNYEAQ. CDR3 amino acids: CASSSGQGEEKLFF. The CDR3 nucleotides are TGTGCCAGCAGCTCGGGACAGGGCGAAGAAAAACTGTTTTTT.

This clone was recorded only once. The chain couples TRBV11-2 to TRBJ2-3, with 10 bases matching TRBD2. V gave up 1 base and J gave up 3 bases; unmatched junction bases: 4. Looked up from germline, CDR1 is SGHAT and CDR2 is FQNNGV. The CDR3 consists of 16 residues. In DNA form, the CDR3 reads TGTGCCAGCAGCTTAGCAGGGACTAGCGAGACAGATACGCAGTATTTT. It translates to CASSLAGTSETDTQYF.

The CDR3 region is CASSVLRGSYNEQFF. In DNA, the CDR3 is TGTGCCAGCAGTGTTTTGCGTGGCTCCTACAATGAGCAGTTCTTC. The chain recombines TRBV6-1 with TRBJ2-1; D not resolved. Trimming removed 4 bases from V and 0 bases from J, with 10 bases in between. CDR3 size: 15 residues. Germline V gene lookup returns CDR1 MNHNS and CDR2 SASEGT.

This clone occurred once. The chain uses TRBV6-5 and TRBJ2-1; 12 positions match TRBD2. The J segment lost 7 bases and the V segment lost 2 bases, leaving 3 bases of the junction unmatched. The germline CDR1 and CDR2 sequences are MNHEY and SVGAGI. This CDR3 comprises 15 residues. CDR3 protein: CASSYLAGGTNEQFF. Here the CDR3 DNA reads TGTGCCAGCAGTTACCTAGCGGGAGGGACTAATGAGCAGTTCTTC.

The chain is built from TRBV6-6 and TRBJ1-1; 8 positions match TRBD1. The CDR3 covers 15 residues. In germline, CDR1 is MNHNY, CDR2 SVGAGI (reference sequence). V shed 5 bases and J 4 bases; nucleotides not matched to a gene: 9. For the CDR3, the DNA is TGTGCCAGCAGTGACGGGGACAGGTCGAGCACTGAAGCTTTCTTT. Its translation is CASSDGDRSSTEAFF.

This sequence joins TRBV7-9 and TRBJ2-3; weak D call: TRBD2 (5 bases). CDR3 size: 15 residues. Trimming removed 1 base at V and 1 base at J, with 9 bases between. Germline CDR1 is SEHNR and CDR2 is FQNEAQ (reference sequence). The CDR3 reads CASSLVSAGTDTQYF. In nucleotides, the CDR3 is TGTGCCAGCAGCTTAGTTAGCGCGGGCACAGATACGCAGTATTTT.

The chain uses TRBV9 and TRBJ2-7; no definite D call. V dropped 0 bases and J dropped 0 bases, with 7 bases sitting between them. The CDR3 runs to 14 residues. From germline, CDR1 is SGDLS and CDR2 YYNGEE. The CDR3 DNA reads TGTGCCAGCAGCGTAGGGGCCTCCTCCTACGAGCAGTACTTC. Translated, it gives CASSVGASSYEQYF.

The chain recombines TRBV5-4 with TRBJ2-1; D is undetermined. The germline V and J ends were trimmed by 2 bases and 9 bases, with 6 bases remaining between them. This CDR3 region has 11 residues. The V gene's germline CDR1 is SGHNT and CDR2 YYREEE (reference sequence). This CDR3 is CASSLVSEQFF. CDR3 bases: TGTGCCAGCAGCTTAGTATCTGAGCAGTTCTTC. Using reference TRBV5-4 and TRBJ2-1 for the parts outside the CDR3, the full variable domain is ETGVTQSPTHLIKTRGQQVTLRCSSQSGHNTVSWYQQALGQGPQFIFQYYREEENGRGNFPPRFSGLQFPNYSSELNVNALELDDSALYLCASSLVSEQFFGPGTRLTVL.

This chain connects TRBV7-9 to TRBJ2-5; D possibly uses TRBD1 or TRBD2 (5 bases each). The CDR3 totals 14 residues. Germline V gene sequence: CDR1 SEHNR, CDR2 FQNEAQ (reference sequence). V shed 5 bases and J shed 5 bases, with 15 bases lying between them. In nucleotides, the CDR3 is TGTGCCAGCAGCGCCGGGACCTTACAGGAGACCCAGTACTTC. This encodes CASSAGTLQETQYF.

The CDR3 protein is CASSLDPDYGGYEQYF. CDR3 nucleotide sequence: TGTGCCAGCAGCTTAGATCCGGACTACGGGGGCTACGAGCAGTACTTC. The V and J genes are TRBV11-2 and TRBJ2-7; perhaps TRBD2 as D (6 bases). Germline CDR1 SGHAT, CDR2 FQNNGV. The V end was cut by 0 bases, the J end by 3 bases, with 15 bases between. The CDR3 spans 16 residues.

This clone is a singleton in its sample. The V call is TRBV14, the J call TRBJ2-5; D unresolved. Germline V gene data show CDR1 as SGHDN and CDR2 as FVKESK. There are 15 residues in the CDR3. V was trimmed by 4 bases and J by 4 bases, leaving 16 bases between them. DNA of the CDR3: TGTGCCAGCAGCCCTATATCGCTGGGCGGAGAGACCCAGTACTTC. This codes for CASSPISLGGETQYF.